This TCR beta chain stems from a study of shared clonotypes between healthy human individuals. This clone came up a few times. This CDR3 is also generated by other DNA sequences in the sample. TCRdb's table, derived via immunoSEQ multiplex PCR, lists solely in-frame clones and lacks some. Found here are roughly 500,000 clones, roughly 80% of them singletons; the top ten hold less than 15%. The V end lost 3 bases, the J end lost 2 bases, and 7 bases lay between the germline ends. Per the germline V gene, CDR1 is KGHSH and CDR2 is LQKENI. This CDR3 spans 13 amino acids. This clonotype originated in a woman between 35 and 50 years old in good health. Some clones in this sample may be carry-over from other donors' samples. The specimen sequenced was PBMCs. The rearrangement uses TRBV18 and TRBJ2-5, with D perhaps TRBD1 (5 bases). In DNA, the CDR3 is TGTGCCAGCTCACCGGGGCGGCAAGAGACCCAGTACTTC. It encodes CASSPGRQETQYF. Full variable domain (missing parts from reference TRBV18 and TRBJ2-5): NAGVMQNPRHLVRRRGQEARLRCSPMKGHSHVYWYRQLPEEGLKFMVYLQKENIIDESGMPKERFSAEFPKEGPSILRIQQVVRGDSAAYFCASSPGRQETQYFGPGTRLLVL.